This T cell receptor beta chain was sequenced during a study of T cell responses to AZD1222 COVID-19 vaccine (dated by TCRdb to the early 2020s). Describing the broader study: AZD1222 recipients with second doses at about 4 weeks or about 12 weeks were pooled, because spike-specific TCR depth and breadth did not differ between schedules. TCR sequencing covered over 230 trial participants: about 210 given two doses of AZD1222 and 26 given two doses of MenACWY control vaccine. Enrollment into the trials was organized by age into subgroups of 18-55, 56-69 and 70-plus years, and those subgroups contained approximately 160, 26 and 62 TCR-sequenced participants, respectively.

From the germline V gene (reference sequence), CDR1 is LNHDA and CDR2 is SQIVND. Inclusive of the bounding cysteine and phenylalanine, the CDR3 is 16 residues long. Only the CDR3 DNA stays, 48 bases, in frame from base 1. Relative to germline, V is 3 bases shorter and J is 4 bases shorter, with 16 bases between their ends. The CDR3 regions of human TCRbeta chains were analyzed by immunosequencing. In the original analysis: Repertoire TCRs were checked for matches against a reference library of SARS-CoV-2-specific TCRs that had been generated using the MIRA antigen-specificity platform. Breadth was defined as the fraction of unique TCRs that were SARS-CoV-2-associated, and depth was defined as the fraction of total T cells that were SARS-CoV-2-associated. Each spike-specific TCR was assigned to its reactive spike region and to a CD4 or CD8 class using the MIRA data. Log10-transformed breadth and depth values were compared by one-way ANOVA with Sidak's multiple comparisons tests. TCRdb mirrors the immuneACCESS table, restricted to in-frame sequences. Some clones are absent from its copies; in checked studies, under half trace to an unresolved V gene, and the reason for the others is unknown. V and J calls and clone size are given by that table; D and trimming were obtained from the DNA. The sample includes about 100,000 clones, with roughly nine tenths observed a single time. Clones ranked in the top ten supply approximately 15% of the sample.

Study-wide conclusions, independent of this receptor: Conclusions about previously exposed vaccinees are limited, since just six or seven AZD1222 recipients were seropositive for SARS-CoV-2 at baseline. After two AZD1222 doses, both the breadth and the depth of spike-specific TCRs were significantly higher than at day 0 and than in MenACWY recipients. The whole spike protein was spanned by vaccine-associated CD4 TCRs, and dominant responses were seen in regions 160-218 and 743-854. Participants were mostly white British and included more females than males, and it was suggested by the authors that clonal diversity may have been underestimated. Because no samples from the day 14 peak response were available, repertoires could be characterized only after the peak T cell response. Epitopes outside the regions mutated in the B.1.351 and B.1.1.7 variants were reportedly recognized by nearly half of the unique spike-specific TCRs. The 56-69-year group was small, and its depth increase did not reach significance, likely because of low power.

Reading the label with the study, this specimen's time point is: baseline before first vaccination. Vaccinee samples were obtained from the UK trials COV001 and COV002, which included a single-blind randomized controlled phase 2/3 trial of AZD1222 (ChAdOx1 nCoV-19) in healthy adults. Trial participant PBMC samples were collected at day 0 and day 28 after the second dose for TCRbeta chain sequencing. Points on this clone: What antigen it recognizes has not been identified. No much larger clone exists at a distance of one base, and base qualities are not known.

This TCR came from an adult in good health. The source was peripheral blood, collected on day 0 of AZD1222 vaccination. The chain employs TRBV19 and TRBJ1-3; a confident D gene designation cannot be given. The CDR3 region reads CASSMGRPNLGNTIYF. The sequence in DNA is TGTGCCAGTAGTATGGGAAGACCCAACTTAGGAAACACCATATATTTT.